The next 26 T cell receptor beta chains were all read from a single sample in a study of control samples from healthy donors and cancer patients. Profiling relied on immunoSEQ multiplex PCR, and the TCRdb table lists in-frame clones only, not all of them. The data hold 170,000 or so clones, with about 90% observed a single time. The sample consisted of blood. The receptors originated from a woman between 35 and 50 years old in good health.

The V gene is TRBV2, the J gene TRBJ1-3, with TRBD1 as a possible D gene (6 bases). Per germline, CDR1 SNHLY and CDR2 FYNNEI. This CDR3 has 16 amino acids. V lost 3 bases and J 1 base, leaving 13 bases between the germline ends. The CDR3: CASSDGGRRSGNTIYF. CDR3 bases: TGTGCCAGCAGTGACGGGGGGCGTCGATCTGGAAACACCATATATTTT.

The rearrangement joins TRBV7-2 to TRBJ1-5, with D unclear. V lost 5 bases and J 2 bases, leaving 10 bases between the germline ends. Germline V CDR1 and CDR2: SGHTA, FQGNSA. The CDR3 totals 14 residues. CDR3 in amino acids: CASSEWTGNQPQHF. The CDR3 DNA reads TGTGCCAGCAGCGAATGGACGGGCAATCAGCCCCAGCATTTT.

This chain links TRBV5-5 with TRBJ1-2, with D hard to call. The CDR3 is 14 residues long. Between the trimmed V and J ends, which lost 0 bases and 8 bases, there was a span of 14 bases. From germline, CDR1 is SGHKS and CDR2 YYEKEE (reference sequence). The CDR3 bases are TGTGCCAGCAGCTTGGGGCCCTTCTCAGAGGGCTACACCTTC. Protein sequence: CASSLGPFSEGYTF.

The chain is built from TRBV9 and TRBJ2-2; D is uncertain. Trimming removed 3 bases at V and 8 bases at J, with 17 bases between. This CDR3 has 15 residues. CDR1 SGDLS and CDR2 YYNGEE come from the germline V gene. CDR3 nucleotide sequence: TGTGCCAGCAGCGCTTACTCGTTCTTAGGAGGGGAGCTGTTTTTT. The encoded protein is CASSAYSFLGGELFF.

The rearrangement joins TRBV12-3 or TRBV12-4 to TRBJ1-1; 7 bases are a match to TRBD1. V lost 10 bases to trimming and J lost 5 bases; unmatched junction nucleotides: 10. The CDR3 length is 13 residues. CDR3 nucleotides: TGTGCCACGAGACAGGGAGATTGGACTGAAGCTTTCTTT. Amino acid sequence: CATRQGDWTEAFF.

The chain couples TRBV12-3 or TRBV12-4 to TRBJ1-3; no definite D call. V was cut by 3 bases and J by 11 bases, with 8 bases left in between. The CDR3 is 11 residues long. CDR3: CASSFTMSIYF. The CDR3 nucleotides read TGTGCCAGCAGTTTCACGATGTCCATATATTTT.

The chain combines TRBV18 with TRBJ2-7; D is unclear. Trimming took off 2 bases at V and 2 bases at J, with 7 bases between the two ends. The germline CDR1 and CDR2 sequences are KGHSH and LQKENI. There are 13 residues in the CDR3. The CDR3 is CASSPGKAYEQYF. CDR3 sequence (DNA): TGTGCCAGCTCACCAGGGAAGGCCTACGAGCAGTACTTC.

This sequence joins TRBV4-1 and TRBJ1-5; D gene ambiguous. Trimming took 0 bases from V and 0 from J, leaving 0 bases between them. Per germline, CDR1 MGHRA and CDR2 YSYEKL. This CDR3 has 13 residues. In DNA, the CDR3 is TGCGCCAGCAGCCAAGATAGCAATCAGCCCCAGCATTTT. Translation: CASSQDSNQPQHF.

The rearrangement links TRBV7-9 to TRBJ2-7; D gene uncertain. The CDR3 runs to 13 residues. V shed 5 bases and J shed 0 bases, with 8 bases lying between them. Per germline, CDR1 SEHNR and CDR2 FQNEAQ (reference sequence). The CDR3 loop is CASSPELSYEQYF. Here the CDR3 DNA reads TGTGCCAGCAGCCCTGAGCTCTCCTACGAGCAGTACTTC. Using reference TRBV7-9 and TRBJ2-7 for the parts outside the CDR3, the full variable domain is DTGVSQNPRHKITKRGQNVTFRCDPISEHNRLYWYRQTLGQGPEFLTYFQNEAQLEKSRLLSDRFSAERPKGSFSTLEIQRTEQGDSAMYLCASSPELSYEQYFGPGTRLTVT.

This clone was found once. The chain uses TRBV3-1 (or the pseudogene TRBV3-2) and TRBJ2-5; D unresolved. CDR1 is LGHDT, CDR2 YNNKEL, per germline (reference sequence). Trimming removed 0 bases at V and 5 bases at J, with 13 bases between. The CDR3 runs 15 residues. The CDR3 here is CASSQEHYLGETQYF. Here the CDR3 DNA reads TGTGCCAGCAGCCAAGAACACTACCTCGGGGAGACCCAGTACTTC.

The V and J genes are TRBV6-5 and TRBJ1-3; D not certain. V was shortened by 0 bases and J by 7 bases, with 13 bases between the two germline ends. The germline gives CDR1 MNHEY, CDR2 SVGAGI. The CDR3 loop spans 15 amino acids. CDR3 bases: TGTGCCAGCAGTTACTCGGAAGAGGCCGGGAACACCATATATTTT. Amino acid sequence: CASSYSEEAGNTIYF.

The chain combines TRBV6-5 with TRBJ2-7; 7 bases map to TRBD1. J gave up 12 bases and V 6 bases, and 11 bases lay outside the gene matches. CDR3 length: 12 residues. Germline CDR1 is MNHEY and CDR2 is SVGAGI. In DNA form, the CDR3 reads TGTGCCAGCAGAAACCGACAGGGAATTCGGTACTTC. Amino acid sequence: CASRNRQGIRYF.

The chain joins TRBV7-9 to TRBJ2-1, with 8 bases aligning to TRBD2. The CDR3 extends over 17 amino acids. With 4 bases clipped from V and 0 bases from J, the junction kept 8 bases outside the gene matches. Germline values: CDR1 SEHNR, CDR2 FQNEAQ (reference sequence). The CDR3, as DNA: TGTGCCAGCAGCTCCCATACGGGGGGGGTCTCCTACAATGAGCAGTTCTTC. Its translation: CASSSHTGGVSYNEQFF. The full variable domain, completed using reference TRBV7-9 and TRBJ2-1, is DTGVSQNPRHKITKRGQNVTFRCDPISEHNRLYWYRQTLGQGPEFLTYFQNEAQLEKSRLLSDRFSAERPKGSFSTLEIQRTEQGDSAMYLCASSSHTGGVSYNEQFFGPGTRLTVL.

This chain uses TRBV7-8 with TRBJ1-5; D is unresolved. Per the germline V gene, CDR1 is SGHVS and CDR2 is FQNEAQ. CDR3 length: 16 amino acids. Trimming removed 1 base from V and 4 bases from J, with 14 bases in between. Here the CDR3 reads CASSLGNRLGNQPQHF. For the CDR3, the DNA is TGTGCCAGCAGCTTAGGAAACCGGTTAGGGAATCAGCCCCAGCATTTT.

Here the CDR3 DNA reads TGTGCCAGCAGCCGTACACAGGTTAATGAAAAACTGTTTTTT. Translating it yields CASSRTQVNEKLFF. The V call is TRBV3-1 (or the pseudogene TRBV3-2), the J call TRBJ1-4, with a possible D match to TRBD1 (5 bases). Germline V CDR1 and CDR2: LGHDT, YNNKEL (reference sequence). Trimming removed 4 bases at V and 4 bases at J, with 10 bases between. The CDR3 runs to 14 residues.

This chain connects TRBV11-2 to TRBJ1-6; 7 nucleotides match TRBD1. CDR3 size: 15 residues. Germline V CDR1 and CDR2: SGHAT, FQNNGV. Trimming removed 5 bases from V and 3 bases from J; junction bases left unmatched: 4. CDR3 DNA: TGTGCCAGCAGCCAACGGACAGGCTATAATTCACCCCTCCACTTT. It codes for CASSQRTGYNSPLHF. Full variable domain (outside the CDR3, taken from reference TRBV11-2 and TRBJ1-6): EAGVAQSPRYKIIEKRQSVAFWCNPISGHATLYWYQQILGQGPKLLIQFQNNGVVDDSQLPKDRFSAERLKGVDSTLKIQPAKLEDSAVYLCASSQRTGYNSPLHFGNGTRLTVT.

This clone has more than one count but fewer than ten. CDR3 amino acids: CASTQTVYGYTF. As DNA, the CDR3 is TGTGCCAGTACCCAGACAGTCTATGGCTACACCTTC. This chain links TRBV19 with TRBJ1-2, with a possible D match to TRBD1 (5 bases). The germline CDR1 and CDR2 sequences are LNHDA and SQIVND (reference sequence). V was clipped by 7 bases and J by 4 bases, with 10 bases between them. The CDR3 totals 12 residues.

This chain joins TRBV5-1 and TRBJ2-7, with D unclear. This CDR3 is 13 amino acids long. V was cut by 5 bases and J by 2 bases, with 11 bases left in between. CDR1 and CDR2 from the germline V gene are SGHRS and YFSETQ. Here the CDR3 reads CASRFPQTYEQYF. In DNA form, the CDR3 reads TGCGCCAGCAGATTTCCCCAGACCTACGAGCAGTACTTC.

This clone has a handful of counts. The rearrangement uses TRBV27 and TRBJ1-2; 10 nucleotides align to TRBD1. With V trimmed by 2 bases and J by 3 bases, 3 bases remained unmatched. Germline CDR1 reads MNHEY; CDR2 reads SMNVEV (reference sequence). This CDR3 has 15 amino acids. The CDR3 loop reads CASSLRGQGHYGYTF. The CDR3 nucleotides are TGTGCCAGCAGTTTAAGGGGACAGGGGCACTATGGCTACACCTTC.

The chain couples TRBV5-1 to TRBJ2-5, with 7 bases matching TRBD2. Germline loops: CDR1 SGHRS, CDR2 YFSETQ. The V and J ends lost 6 bases and 5 bases, in that order; junction bases with no gene match: 13. There are 15 residues in the CDR3. This chain's CDR3 is CASTPGGKRGETQYF. Here the CDR3 DNA reads TGCGCCAGCACCCCGGGAGGCAAACGGGGCGAGACCCAGTACTTC.

The chain has TRBV9 and TRBJ1-3, with 7 bases aligning to TRBD1. V lost 3 bases and J lost 0; bases outside the gene matches: 9. The CDR3 loop spans 17 amino acids. CDR1 and CDR2 from the germline V gene are SGDLS and YYNGEE. The CDR3, as DNA: TGTGCCAGCAGCGGCGCCCACAGGGGATTCTCTGGAAACACCATATATTTT. It yields the protein CASSGAHRGFSGNTIYF.

The CDR3: CASQPTASGPYGYTF. CDR3 nucleotides: TGTGCCAGTCAGCCTACCGCGTCCGGTCCCTATGGCTACACCTTC. This chain links TRBV19 with TRBJ1-2; no firm D call. The V gene lost 8 bases and the J gene lost 4 bases, with 20 bases spanning the gap. Germline CDR1 reads LNHDA; CDR2 reads SQIVND (reference sequence). The CDR3 extends over 15 amino acids.

V gene TRBV19 combines with J gene TRBJ1-1; possibly TRBD1 for D (6 bases). Trimming took off 3 bases at V and 3 bases at J, with 17 bases between the two ends. The CDR3 is made up of 16 amino acids. Per germline, CDR1 LNHDA and CDR2 SQIVND (reference sequence). CDR3 bases: TGTGCCAGTAGTATGAACTGGGGGCGAGCGGACACTGAAGCTTTCTTT. This sequence encodes CASSMNWGRADTEAFF.

The rearrangement uses TRBV13 and TRBJ2-7; 8 bases fit TRBD1. Germline values: CDR1 PRHDT, CDR2 FYEKMQ (reference sequence). The CDR3 consists of 16 residues. J gave up 3 bases and V 5 bases, and 12 bases lay outside the gene matches. The CDR3 coding sequence is TGTGCCAGCAGCAACTCTCGACAGGGGTATCTCTACGAGCAGTACTTC. Translated: CASSNSRQGYLYEQYF.

The chain links TRBV9 to TRBJ1-1; D not certain. The length of the CDR3 is 12 residues. Per the germline V gene, CDR1 is SGDLS and CDR2 is YYNGEE. V lost 4 bases and J lost 0, with 4 bases in between. The CDR3 DNA is TGTGCCAGCAGCCCTATGAACACTGAAGCTTTCTTT. It yields the protein CASSPMNTEAFF.

The chain employs TRBV5-1 and TRBJ2-7; 7 bases match TRBD1. From germline, CDR1 is SGHRS and CDR2 YFSETQ. V trimming: 3 bases; J trimming: 5 bases; junction bases outside the gene matches: 5. This CDR3 has 13 residues. As DNA, the CDR3 is TGCGCCAGCAGCTCACAGGGGACGAACGAGCAGTACTTC. Its protein product is CASSSQGTNEQYF.